This record looks at one T cell receptor (beta chain) sequence and its context. This clonotype was seen repeatedly, ten times or more. Its target antigen remains unknown. No much larger clone is present one base from it, and per-base qualities are unavailable. TCR cDNA was synthesized by 5'RACE template switching, through which a universal primer site and unique molecular identifiers were introduced. cDNA synthesis was primed from both the TCR alpha and TCR beta constant segments. Libraries were amplified in two PCR steps, with sample barcodes and sequencing adapters added in the second step. Sequencing of libraries was performed on Illumina HiSeq 2500 (2x100 bp) or NovaSeq (2x150 bp). The source study handled its data this way. Demultiplexing of reads and collapsing into UMI consensus sequences were performed with MIGEC, and V(D)J alignment was carried out with MiXCR. Clonotypes responding to the vaccine were identified with edgeR on replicate PBMC samples, with the criteria of FDR below 0.01 and a log2 fold change above 5 up to day 15. Bulk clonotypes were assigned CD4 or CD8 identity according to which sequenced CD4 or CD8 repertoire held them at higher abundance. Starting from the raw public reads, TCRdb applied fastp trimming at Q25, assembled clones with MiXCR and retained in-frame beta chains. Under each unique CDR3 protein, matching rows form one entry showing the most common genes and DNA. The V and J calls reflect TCRdb's pipeline rather than the authors' work. For this sample there are 200,000 to 300,000 distinct CDR3 sequences; around 7% appear just once. About 0.9% of the sample is in the top ten clones.

The data were taken from a study of T cells after yellow fever vaccination (dated by TCRdb to the late 2010s). In the study overall: The SMART-Seq v4 Ultra Low Input RNA kit was used to prepare libraries from fractions with low cell numbers. Bulk TCR alpha and beta repertoires were sequenced longitudinally to track T-cell clones before and after primary and booster YFV17D yellow fever vaccination. Two healthy male donors, one aged 18 to 30 and one aged 30 to 40 years, made up the cohort. Blood was collected at multiple timepoints before and after primary and secondary immunization, and bulk PBMC replicates and cell subsets were isolated. Overall results and qualifications from the work: Because only a couple of donors were included in the study, the extent to which the findings can be generalized is limited. Compared with the primary T-cell response, the secondary T-cell response was weaker but faster, peaking on day 5 rather than day 15. FACS-sorted repertoires could contain abundant contaminating clonotypes from the bulk population, so computational filtering was required. A small fraction of clonotypes showed up in both the CD4 and CD8 compartments, probably as a result of convergent recombination. Most clones expanded after primary vaccination were re-detected after the booster (96% of CD4 and about nine tenths of CD8), suggesting broad memory maintenance.

The germline V gene gives CDR1 as SGHRS and CDR2 as YFSETQ. Unmatched junction bases come to 7, with V trimmed by 0 bases and J by 4 bases. The CDR3 spans 15 residues, from the cysteine through the phenylalanine. Kept here is only the CDR3 DNA, which spans 45 bases and is read in frame from base 1. Interpreted using the paper, the treatment or condition label stands for: live attenuated yellow fever vaccine strain. PBMCs were isolated from peripheral blood using a standard Ficoll-Paque protocol. CD4 and CD8 T-cell fractions were isolated with Dynabeads CD4 and CD8 positive selection kits. TriZol was used to extract RNA from bulk PBMCs, from CD4 and CD8 fractions, and from dextramer-positive and dextramer-negative fractions.

The sample consisted of CD4+ T cells sorted from PBMCs, taken 15 days after the yellow fever booster vaccination. The TCR comes from a young man who received the YFV17D yellow fever vaccine. The sequence links TRBV5-1 to TRBJ2-7; 7 central nucleotides agree with TRBD2. The CDR3 here reads CASSLAGTNAYEQYF. The sequence in DNA is TGCGCCAGCAGCTTGGCCGGGACTAATGCTTACGAGCAGTACTTC.